Below, one TCR beta chain is given with its context. Its antigen is not known. From germline, CDR1 is SNHLY and CDR2 FYNNEI. The V and J ends lost 4 bases and 10 bases respectively, with 20 bases between them. This CDR3 is built from 15 residues. Primers: 60 Vbeta forward and 13 Jbeta reverse. Per the authors' pipeline: It was a later analysis that counted roughly 79 million unique TCR beta chains, of which 9.5 million to 14 million were shared. Profiled with immunoSEQ multiplex PCR; TCRdb holds only in-frame clones, not every one. That table gives V, J and clone size, and the DNA gave D and trimming. The table includes about 180,000 clones, 70% to 80% detected once. These data come from a study of cytomegalovirus exposure and HLA in healthy donors. Study-wide points: Apparent HLA restriction characterized most CMV-associated TCR beta chains in a later analysis.

The J gene is TRBJ2-1, the V gene TRBV2; D possibly corresponds to TRBD2 (6 bases). The sequence was collected from a man between 60 and 75 years old in good health and CMV-seronegative. Sequenced material: PBMCs. DNA of the CDR3: TGTGCCAGCAGTGCTACTAGCCCCCGTTTTAGAGAGCAGTTCTTC. It yields the protein CASSATSPRFREQFF. Together with reference TRBV2 and TRBJ2-1, the CDR3 gives the full variable domain: EPEVTQTPSHQVTQMGQEVILRCVPISNHLYFYWYRQILGQKVEFLVSFYNNEISEKSEIFDDQFSVERPDGSNFTLKIRSTKLEDSAMYFCASSATSPRFREQFFGPGTRLTVL.